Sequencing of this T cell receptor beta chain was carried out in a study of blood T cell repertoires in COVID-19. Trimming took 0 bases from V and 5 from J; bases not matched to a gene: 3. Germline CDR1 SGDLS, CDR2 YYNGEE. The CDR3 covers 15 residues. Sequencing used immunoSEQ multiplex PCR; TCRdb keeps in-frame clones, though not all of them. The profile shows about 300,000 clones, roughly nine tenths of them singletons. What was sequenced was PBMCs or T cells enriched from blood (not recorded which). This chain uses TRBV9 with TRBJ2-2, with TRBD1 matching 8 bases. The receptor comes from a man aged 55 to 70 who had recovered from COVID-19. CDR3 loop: CASSVDRGMTGELFF. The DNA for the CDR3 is TGTGCCAGCAGCGTAGACAGGGGGATGACCGGGGAGCTGTTTTTT.